The 5 T cell receptor beta chains reported below all come from one sample, sequenced in a study of T cell changes during pregnancy in multiple sclerosis. The table came from immunoSEQ multiplex PCR; TCRdb's copy has only in-frame clones and leaves some out. The data show roughly 52,000 clones, roughly 94% seen once. The sample here was CD8+ T cells from peripheral blood mononuclear cells, taken before pregnancy. These receptors were collected from a female donor with multiple sclerosis, enrolled in a pregnancy study.

The chain has TRBV27 and TRBJ1-1; D is possibly TRBD1 (6 bases). CDR1 is MNHEY, CDR2 SMNVEV, per germline (reference sequence). The V and J ends lost 8 bases and 1 base respectively, with 11 bases between them. This CDR3 is 13 amino acids long. CDR3 sequence: CASGWGRNTEAFF. CDR3 in DNA: TGTGCCAGCGGGTGGGGGCGGAACACTGAAGCTTTCTTT.

This clone has a single count. This chain links TRBV10-3 with TRBJ1-2; 9 nucleotides agree with TRBD1. Losses at the gene ends were 0 bases for V and 2 bases for J; bases not matched to a gene: 7. The CDR3 spans 17 residues. The germline V gene has CDR1 ENHRY and CDR2 SYGVKD. CDR3 protein: CAISESGTGSANYGYTF. In DNA, the CDR3 is TGTGCCATCAGTGAGTCCGGGACAGGGTCCGCAAACTATGGCTACACCTTC.

V and J are TRBV6-5 and TRBJ2-3, with no clear D. The CDR3 contains 13 residues. V was shortened by 6 bases and J by 1 base, with 8 bases between the two germline ends. Germline V gene lookup returns CDR1 MNHEY and CDR2 SVGAGI. The CDR3 DNA follows: TGTGCCAGCAGCCCCCTTGGCACAGATACGCAGTATTTT. This translates into CASSPLGTDTQYF.

The chain uses TRBV5-1 and TRBJ2-1, with D tentatively TRBD2 (5 bases). The germline V gene has CDR1 SGHRS and CDR2 YFSETQ. CDR3 length equals 15 residues. The germline V and J ends were trimmed by 4 bases and 4 bases, with 15 bases remaining between them. This CDR3 reads CASSPLDFPYNEQFF. CDR3 bases: TGCGCCAGCAGCCCTTTGGACTTTCCGTACAATGAGCAGTTCTTC.

V gene TRBV4-1 combines with J gene TRBJ2-7; 7 bases are shared with TRBD2. The V gene's germline CDR1 is MGHRA and CDR2 YSYEKL. The J segment lost 1 base and the V segment lost 1 base, leaving 4 bases of the junction unmatched. This CDR3 spans 15 amino acids. The CDR3 nucleotides read TGCGCCAGCAGCCAAGCGAGCGGGACTTCCTACGAGCAGTACTTC. Protein sequence: CASSQASGTSYEQYF.